The 27 T cell receptor beta chains below come from one sample, sequenced in a study of Graves' ophthalmopathy and Graves' hyperthyroidism. Amplification of TCR beta CDR3 regions used RNA transcripts. Second-round multiplex PCR came after first-round RT-PCR with HTBI primers. TCRdb independently ran MiXCR on the multiplex PCR reads; one entry per CDR3 protein. The sample lists 500,000 to 800,000 distinct CDR3 sequences, roughly 41% occurring once. Input material: peripheral blood. The origin of the receptors is an adult man with Graves' ophthalmopathy.

This clonotype was counted ten times or more. This chain connects TRBV14 to TRBJ2-5; unclear D gene. The V gene lost 5 bases and the J gene lost 0 bases, with 13 bases spanning the gap. Germline assignment: CDR1 SGHDN and CDR2 FVKESK. The CDR3 is 15 amino acids. In nucleotides, the CDR3 is TGTGCCAGCAGCGGTGGTCGAAGGTACCAAGAGACCCAGTACTTC. As protein: CASSGGRRYQETQYF. Based on the CDR3 plus reference TRBV14 and TRBJ2-5, the full variable domain is EAGVTQFPSHSVIEKGQTVTLRCDPISGHDNLYWYRRVMGKEIKFLLHFVKESKQDESGMPNNRFLAERTGGTYSTLKVQPAELEDSGVYFCASSGGRRYQETQYFGPGTRLLVL.

This clonotype was found a few times. The conserved closing phenylalanine or tryptophan is absent in this CDR3, likely reflecting a read error. No DNA is shown, since the ends of the CDR3 on it are uncertain; the CDR3 is the one TCRdb lists. This chain links TRBV10-3 with TRBJ2-5; the table's TRBD1 call for D was not verified on the DNA. The CDR3 contains 12 residues when both ends are counted. Germline values: CDR1 ENHRY, CDR2 SYGVKD. The CDR3 loop is CASSENLGGIKS.

This clonotype has at least ten counts. The V call is TRBV7-2, the J call TRBJ1-6; D is uncertain. Trimming pared 6 bases from V and 0 bases from J, leaving 9 bases between. Germline values: CDR1 SGHTA, CDR2 FQGNSA. The CDR3 length is 15 residues. Written as DNA, the CDR3 is TGTGCCAGCAGAGGACCGAGCTCCTATAATTCACCCCTCCACTTT. It translates to CASRGPSSYNSPLHF.

CDR3 sequence reads: CASSPPDRGFAEQYF. The CDR3 nucleotides read TGTGCCAGCAGCCCACCGGACAGGGGATTTGCCGAGCAGTACTTC. V gene TRBV12-3 or TRBV12-4 combines with J gene TRBJ2-7, with TRBD1 identical over 9 bases. This CDR3 spans 15 amino acids. The V and J ends lost 6 bases and 6 bases, in that order; junction bases with no gene match: 12.

The J gene is TRBJ1-2, the V gene TRBV2; D is undetermined. In germline, CDR1 is SNHLY, CDR2 FYNNEI. The CDR3 contains 12 residues. The V and J ends lost 4 bases and 6 bases respectively, with 9 bases between them. The CDR3 reads CASSVGRDGYTF. The CDR3 DNA reads as TGTGCCAGCAGTGTTGGGAGAGATGGCTACACCTTC. Based on the CDR3 plus reference TRBV2 and TRBJ1-2, the full variable domain is EPEVTQTPSHQVTQMGQEVILRCVPISNHLYFYWYRQILGQKVEFLVSFYNNEISEKSEIFDDQFSVERPDGSNFTLKIRSTKLEDSAMYFCASSVGRDGYTFGSGTRLTVV.

This clonotype was found a few times. The chain carries TRBV7-9 and TRBJ2-7, with D uncertain. This CDR3 region has 14 residues. Trimming cost V 5 bases and J 0 bases, with 11 bases left between them. The germline V gene encodes CDR1 SEHNR and CDR2 FQNEAQ (reference sequence). CDR3 sequence: CASSPRWHSYEQYF. For the CDR3, the DNA is TGTGCCAGCAGCCCCCGGTGGCACTCCTACGAGCAGTACTTC. Variable domain in full (rest from reference TRBV7-9 and TRBJ2-7): DTGVSQNPRHKITKRGQNVTFRCDPISEHNRLYWYRQTLGQGPEFLTYFQNEAQLEKSRLLSDRFSAERPKGSFSTLEIQRTEQGDSAMYLCASSPRWHSYEQYFGPGTRLTVT.

This clonotype has a single count. The chain recombines TRBV10-3 with TRBJ2-7; 11 bases agree with TRBD1. Germline values: CDR1 ENHRY, CDR2 SYGVKD. The V and J ends lost 5 bases and 2 bases, in that order; junction bases with no gene match: 5. CDR3 length equals 15 residues. CDR3 DNA: TGTGCCATCAGTCTGGACAGGGGGCTTGCCTACGAGCAGTACTTC. This sequence encodes CAISLDRGLAYEQYF.

To note about this clonotype: This CDR3 is missing its conserved last phenylalanine or tryptophan, likely due to a read error. CDR3 in amino acids: CASSLGQYS. DNA of the CDR3: TGCGCCAGCAGCTTGGGGCAGTACTCC. The chain recombines TRBV5-1 with TRBJ2-7; D unresolved. The CDR3 totals 9 residues. Deletions cut 0 bases from V and 9 bases from J, with 1 base between. Germline V gives CDR1 SGHRS, CDR2 YFSETQ.

This clonotype was detected many times. The chain employs TRBV5-5 and TRBJ1-1, with unresolved D. Germline V gene sequence: CDR1 SGHKS, CDR2 YYEKEE (reference sequence). Trimming pared 0 bases from V and 4 bases from J, leaving 7 bases between. This CDR3 has 13 residues. For the CDR3, the DNA is TGTGCCAGCAGCTTGGAAACATTCACTGAAGCTTTCTTT. Its protein is CASSLETFTEAFF.

This clonotype was counted at least ten times. The V and J genes are TRBV29-1 and TRBJ2-7; no clear D gene. The CDR3 sequence is 11 residues long. With 5 bases removed from V and 5 bases from J, the gap between germline ends came to 10 bases. The V gene's germline CDR1 is SQVTM and CDR2 ANQGSEA. CDR3 protein: CSVRVSHEQYF. CDR3 coding DNA: TGCAGCGTTCGGGTTTCCCACGAGCAGTACTTC.

Worth noting for this clonotype: Without the conserved terminal phenylalanine or tryptophan, this CDR3 likely stems from a read error. The DNA is left out, because the CDR3 cannot be placed on it with certainty; the CDR3 is given as TCRdb lists it. The chain uses TRBV7-9 and TRBJ1-4. The germline gives CDR1 SEHNR, CDR2 FQNEAQ (reference sequence). The length of the CDR3 is 12 amino acids, counting both ends. The CDR3 loop reads CASSWKAGAAYI.

This clonotype was seen a handful of times. A read error may produce the germline difference seen at one junction end. The chain couples TRBV6-5 to TRBJ2-7, with D perhaps being TRBD1 or TRBD2 (5 bases each). The germline V gene has CDR1 MNHEY and CDR2 SVGAGI. The CDR3 has 15 residues. The DNA for the CDR3 is TGTGCCAGCAGTTACTCGCCGGGGCGGCCCTACGAGCAATACTTC. This codes for CASSYSPGRPYEQYF.

There are a few counts of this clonotype. V gene TRBV18 combines with J gene TRBJ2-5; D is tentatively TRBD1 or TRBD2 (5 bases each). The CDR3 runs 14 residues. Germline V CDR1 and CDR2: KGHSH, LQKENI. The V and J ends lost 0 bases and 3 bases respectively, with 8 bases between them. The CDR3 region has the DNA TGTGCCAGCTCACCACCGGGGCGGGAAGAGACCCAGTACTTC. It yields the protein CASSPPGREETQYF.

The chain is built from TRBV6-1 and TRBJ2-5, with 11 bases aligning to TRBD1. The CDR3 consists of 16 residues. The V gene's germline CDR1 is MNHNS and CDR2 SASEGT. Trimming cost V 5 bases and J 4 bases; bases outside gene matches: 9. CDR3 amino acids: CASSQTSGTGGETQYF. In DNA, the CDR3 is TGTGCCAGCAGTCAAACATCCGGGACAGGGGGAGAGACCCAGTACTTC.

The chain is built from TRBV20-1 and TRBJ1-1; no firm D call. Trimming pared 2 bases from V and 1 base from J, leaving 5 bases between. Per the germline V gene, CDR1 is DFQATT and CDR2 is SNEGSKA (reference sequence). The CDR3 consists of 12 residues. The CDR3, as DNA: TGCAGTGCTAGACAGCCGAACACTGAAGCTTTCTTT. Its protein product is CSARQPNTEAFF.

The genes are TRBV10-2 and TRBJ2-5, with 7 bases that match TRBD1. Looked up from germline, CDR1 is WSHSY and CDR2 is SAAADI. The V segment lost 2 bases and the J segment 3 bases; nucleotides outside the gene matches: 3. The CDR3 extends over 14 amino acids. The CDR3 loop is CASSEGDREETQYF. In DNA form, the CDR3 reads TGCGCCAGCAGTGAGGGGGACAGAGAAGAGACCCAGTACTTC.

At least ten counts were recorded for this clonotype. V usage is TRBV20-1 and J usage is TRBJ1-6; 8 nucleotides agree with TRBD1. Trimming removed 5 bases from V and 9 bases from J; junction bases left unmatched: 6. This CDR3 is 13 amino acids long. Per germline, CDR1 DFQATT and CDR2 SNEGSKA (reference sequence). The CDR3 DNA is TGCAGTGCTCAGGACAGGGAAAGTTCACCCCTCCACTTT. Amino acids: CSAQDRESSPLHF.

A few counts support this clonotype. This chain links TRBV9 with TRBJ1-5, with TRBD1 as a possible D gene (6 bases). The V end lost 4 bases, the J end lost 3 bases, and 11 bases lay between the germline ends. The CDR3 runs to 14 residues. Per germline, CDR1 SGDLS and CDR2 YYNGEE. The CDR3 nucleotides read TGTGCCAGCAGCATTGGACAGTTCAATCAGCCCCAGCATTTT. The encoded protein is CASSIGQFNQPQHF.

This clonotype was found a few times. The chain couples TRBV2 to TRBJ1-2; maybe TRBD1 (5 bases). Germline-derived CDR1 and CDR2 are SNHLY and FYNNEI. Trimming took 0 bases from V and 7 from J, leaving 15 bases between them. The CDR3 is 15 residues long. The CDR3 loop reads CASSEARYTGTGYTF. CDR3 nucleotide sequence: TGTGCCAGCAGTGAAGCGCGGTATACGGGGACTGGCTACACCTTC.

The gene calls are TRBV7-4 and TRBJ2-7; TRBD2 is a possible D gene (6 bases). Germline V gene data show CDR1 as SGHVT and CDR2 as SQSDAQ. With 4 bases removed from V and 1 base from J, the gap between germline ends came to 11 bases. CDR3 length equals 14 residues. The CDR3 here is CASSSSAGSYEQYF. The CDR3 DNA reads as TGTGCCAGCAGCTCCTCTGCGGGGTCCTACGAGCAGTACTTC.

There are many counts of this clonotype. The DNA of the CDR3 is TGCAGTGCTAAATCCCTCGACAGGGGCATGAACACTGAAGCTTTCTTT. The encoded protein is CSAKSLDRGMNTEAFF. V and J are TRBV20-1 and TRBJ1-1; 8 nucleotides line up with TRBD1. With V trimmed by 4 bases and J by 0 bases, 10 bases remained unmatched. Germline V CDR1 and CDR2: DFQATT, SNEGSKA (reference sequence). The CDR3 contains 16 residues.

At least ten counts were recorded for this clonotype. This chain uses TRBV10-3 with TRBJ1-1; D not certain. The V gene lost 5 bases and the J gene lost 4 bases, with 14 bases spanning the gap. The CDR3 loop spans 14 amino acids. CDR1 and CDR2 from the germline V gene are ENHRY and SYGVKD. For the CDR3, the DNA is TGTGCCATCAGTAAGACCGGGGTGGGCACTGAAGCTTTCTTT. Amino acids: CAISKTGVGTEAFF.

The rearrangement joins TRBV7-6 to TRBJ1-1; D call uncertain. With 5 bases removed from V and 0 bases from J, the gap between germline ends came to 10 bases. Per the germline V gene, CDR1 is SGHVS and CDR2 is FNYEAQ. This CDR3 region has 14 residues. In DNA form, the CDR3 reads TGTGCCAGCAGCACCGCCGGGGTGAACACTGAAGCTTTCTTT. It codes for CASSTAGVNTEAFF.

This clonotype was detected only a few times. This rearrangement joins TRBV9 to TRBJ2-7; 13 bases match TRBD2. V dropped 3 bases and J dropped 7; count of bases not matched to a gene: 13. CDR1 is SGDLS and CDR2 is YYNGEE in the germline V gene. The length of the CDR3 is 17 residues. The CDR3 bases are TGTGCCAGCAGCGAATCGGGACTAGCGGGGCAACAGGTAGAGCAGTACTTC. Translated: CASSESGLAGQQVEQYF.

V is TRBV30 and J is TRBJ1-6; unclear D gene. Trimming shortened V by 1 base and J by 7 bases, and 8 bases separated the two germline ends. The CDR3 has 13 residues. The V gene's germline CDR1 is GTSNPN and CDR2 SVGIG (reference sequence). The CDR3 protein is CAWSGGRNSPLHF. The CDR3 coding sequence is TGTGCCTGGAGTGGGGGTCGGAATTCACCCCTCCACTTT.

This clonotype was counted many times. The genes are TRBV5-1 and TRBJ2-5; 9 bases are shared with TRBD2. Germline assignment: CDR1 SGHRS and CDR2 YFSETQ. This CDR3 is 15 amino acids long. With V trimmed by 0 bases and J by 4 bases, 4 bases remained unmatched. The CDR3 sequence: CASSLGLAGPETQYF. The CDR3 nucleotides are TGCGCCAGCAGCTTGGGTCTAGCGGGACCAGAGACCCAGTACTTC.

This clonotype has at least ten counts. The V gene is TRBV6-2 or TRBV6-3, the J gene TRBJ2-5; unclear D gene. CDR1 MNHEY and CDR2 SVGEGT come from the germline V gene. V lost 2 bases and J lost 2, with 3 bases in between. The CDR3 loop spans 12 amino acids. CDR3 in amino acids: CASSYGQETQYF. The DNA of the CDR3 is TGTGCCAGCAGTTACGGACAAGAGACCCAGTACTTC.